Below, 21 T cell receptor beta chains from the same sample are listed, as sequenced in a study of T cells in Graves' hyperthyroidism and ophthalmopathy. Amplification of TCR beta CDR3 regions was performed using RNA transcripts as template. Initially, a first-round RT-PCR of the TCR CDR3 employed the HTBI primer set. TCRdb redid the calling of the multiplex PCR reads with MiXCR, one entry per CDR3 protein. Of about 400,000 distinct CDR3 sequences listed, roughly an eighth were seen once; the top ten hold about 5%. The sample was blood. The receptors were gathered from a woman aged 18 to 35 with Graves' hyperthyroidism.

This clonotype was seen ten or more times. This chain connects TRBV7-8 to TRBJ1-1; D unclear. Germline values: CDR1 SGHVS, CDR2 FQNEAQ. This CDR3 contains 13 residues. The ends were cut back, 1 base at V and 4 bases at J, with 7 bases in the middle. CDR3 coding DNA: TGTGCCAGCAGCTTAGTGCTCCGCACTGAAGCTTTCTTT. It specifies CASSLVLRTEAFF.

The chain uses TRBV5-1 and TRBJ1-1, with D unresolved. V was pared by 0 bases and J by 6 bases, with 12 bases between. Germline V gene sequence: CDR1 SGHRS, CDR2 YFSETQ. This CDR3 comprises 14 residues. The CDR3 DNA is TGCGCCAGCAGCTTGGTTTCACGCCAGCCTGAAGCTTTCTTT. Translation gives CASSLVSRQPEAFF.

This clonotype occurred many times. This rearrangement joins TRBV7-2 to TRBJ2-4; 9 positions agree with TRBD1. Germline V lookup: CDR1 SGHTA, CDR2 FQGNSA. The CDR3 consists of 16 residues. J was trimmed by 3 bases and V by 0 bases; bases with no gene match: 3. CDR3 nucleotide sequence: TGTGCCAGCAGCTTAGCGACAGGGGGGAGCAAAAACATTCAGTACTTC. This translates into CASSLATGGSKNIQYF.

This clonotype has ten or more counts. This chain uses TRBV7-8 with TRBJ2-1; 8 bases map to TRBD2. Unmatched junction bases numbered 14, after V lost 5 bases and J lost 8 bases. CDR1 is SGHVS and CDR2 is FQNEAQ in the germline V gene. The CDR3 has 16 amino acids. The CDR3 nucleotides are TGTGCCAGCAGCCAAAGGACTAGCAAAAGAGTCGATGAGCAGTTCTTC. This encodes CASSQRTSKRVDEQFF.

This clonotype has a count of ten or more. The V call is TRBV6-1, the J call TRBJ1-5; D gene uncertain. Germline loops: CDR1 MNHNS, CDR2 SASEGT. The CDR3 loop spans 11 amino acids. The V gene lost 6 bases and the J gene lost 4 bases, with 4 bases spanning the gap. Here the CDR3 reads CASRENQPQHF. CDR3 sequence (DNA): TGTGCCAGCAGAGAAAATCAGCCCCAGCATTTT.

This clonotype was observed at least ten times. This CDR3 reads CASSPDSRSYGYTF. The CDR3, as DNA: TGTGCCAGCTCACCGGATTCGCGCAGCTATGGCTACACCTTC. The chain employs TRBV18 and TRBJ1-2; no reliable D call. Germline-derived CDR1 and CDR2 are KGHSH and LQKENI. Trimming pared 3 bases from V and 4 bases from J, leaving 12 bases between. The CDR3 contains 14 residues.

This clonotype was counted between two and nine times. The genes are TRBV6-1 and TRBJ2-7; 8 bases fit TRBD1. V was pared by 10 bases and J by 1 base, with 6 bases of the junction left unmatched. This CDR3 contains 13 residues. CDR1 MNHNS and CDR2 SASEGT come from the germline V gene. DNA of the CDR3: TGTGCCATCCAGGACAGGGAATCCTACGAGCAGTACTTC. Encoded protein: CAIQDRESYEQYF.

The chain couples TRBV29-1 to TRBJ1-1; 9 nucleotides line up with TRBD1. This CDR3 comprises 13 residues. After removal of 7 bases from V and 5 bases from J, the junction contained 8 bases not matched to a gene. Germline-derived CDR1 and CDR2 are SQVTM and ANQGSEA. DNA for the CDR3: TGCAGCGCCGCGGACAGGGGCTTAACTGAAGCTTTCTTT. Protein product: CSAADRGLTEAFF.

This clonotype was seen ten or more times. CDR3 amino acids: CASSLSSDFFYEQYF. The CDR3, as DNA: TGTGCCAGCAGTTTATCCTCTGACTTCTTCTACGAGCAGTACTTC. The chain has TRBV27 and TRBJ2-7; D unresolved. The CDR3 has 15 amino acids. Trimming left V 0 bases short and J 3 bases short, with 12 bases between. Germline V gene lookup returns CDR1 MNHEY and CDR2 SMNVEV (reference sequence).

This clonotype showed up many times. This chain links TRBV30 with TRBJ2-2; TRBD2 aligns across 7 bases. This CDR3 has 16 residues. Trimming took 1 base from V and 6 from J; bases not matched to a gene: 11. Germline assignment: CDR1 GTSNPN and CDR2 SVGIG (reference sequence). DNA of the CDR3: TGTGCCTGGAGTGGGATTGCGGGAGTGGTTGCCGGGGAGCTGTTTTTT. Amino acids: CAWSGIAGVVAGELFF.

This clonotype was observed at least ten times. The V call is TRBV30, the J call TRBJ2-5, with D uncertain. Germline V gene data show CDR1 as GTSNPN and CDR2 as SVGIG (reference sequence). This CDR3 is 13 amino acids long. V was cut by 1 base and J by 1 base, with 7 bases left in between. The CDR3 here is CAWSARLQETQYF. CDR3 nucleotides: TGTGCCTGGAGTGCACGGCTCCAAGAGACCCAGTACTTC.

This clonotype was seen at least ten times. This chain uses TRBV6-1 with TRBJ2-7; 12 nucleotides agree with TRBD1. The CDR3 is 17 amino acids. V lost 6 bases to trimming and J lost 3 bases; unmatched junction nucleotides: 12. Germline V gene sequence: CDR1 MNHNS, CDR2 SASEGT. In DNA form, the CDR3 reads TGTGCCAGCAGGCGGGGGGGGGGACAGGGGGCCCACTACGAGCAGTACTTC. Its translation: CASRRGGGQGAHYEQYF.

The chain couples TRBV10-1 to TRBJ1-2; 8 bases fit TRBD1. The germline V gene encodes CDR1 WNHNN and CDR2 SYGVQD (reference sequence). J lost 4 bases, V lost 2 bases, and 6 bases had no gene match. This CDR3 contains 15 residues. CDR3 protein: CASSETRTGPYGYTF. In DNA, the CDR3 is TGCGCCAGCAGTGAGACAAGGACAGGGCCCTATGGCTACACCTTC.

The sample holds many counts of this clonotype. The gene calls are TRBV7-9 and TRBJ2-5, with 14 nucleotides matching TRBD2. The CDR3 has 18 residues. The germline V gene has CDR1 SEHNR and CDR2 FQNEAQ (reference sequence). After removal of 4 bases from V and 5 bases from J, the junction contained 12 bases not matched to a gene. For the CDR3, the DNA is TGTGCCAGCAGCTACCCGAAGACTAGCGGGAGGGCCGTGGAGACCCAGTACTTC. Protein: CASSYPKTSGRAVETQYF.

This clonotype was seen only a few times. The chain uses TRBV27 and TRBJ2-3, with D uncertain. V was clipped by 4 bases and J by 3 bases, with 8 bases between them. Germline CDR1 is MNHEY and CDR2 is SMNVEV (reference sequence). The CDR3 has 13 amino acids. The CDR3 region has the DNA TGTGCCAGCAGTTATAAGAGGACAGATACGCAGTATTTT. Protein: CASSYKRTDTQYF.

This clonotype was counted at least ten times. This chain connects TRBV10-3 to TRBJ2-1, with 8 nucleotides matching TRBD1. CDR3 length: 14 amino acids. V was pared by 11 bases and J by 7 bases, with 13 bases of the junction left unmatched. The germline V gene has CDR1 ENHRY and CDR2 SYGVKD. CDR3 amino acids: CASYDRGLGNEQFF. In nucleotides, the CDR3 is TGTGCCTCCTATGACAGGGGTTTGGGGAATGAGCAGTTCTTC.

This clonotype was observed a handful of times. CDR3 in amino acids: CSAPGGDNYGYTF. CDR3 coding DNA: TGCAGTGCCCCGGGCGGTGATAACTATGGCTACACCTTC. The rearrangement uses TRBV20-1 and TRBJ1-2; D ambiguous. Germline V CDR1 and CDR2: DFQATT, SNEGSKA (reference sequence). The CDR3 has 13 amino acids. V was shortened by 6 bases and J by 1 base, with 12 bases between the two germline ends.

This clonotype appeared many times. The chain is built from TRBV7-9 and TRBJ2-1, with D perhaps matching TRBD2 (5 bases). CDR1 and CDR2 from the germline V gene are SEHNR and FQNEAQ (reference sequence). The CDR3 is 13 amino acids. With 8 bases removed from V and 10 bases from J, the gap between germline ends came to 18 bases. The CDR3 DNA reads as TGTGCCAGCGGAACTGAAGAGACTAACGAGCAGTTCTTC. Translating it yields CASGTEETNEQFF.

In this sample, this clonotype turned up many times. The J gene is TRBJ1-2, the V gene TRBV19; D gene uncertain. Germline lookup yields CDR1 LNHDA and CDR2 SQIVND (reference sequence). The CDR3 has 14 amino acids. The V and J ends lost 1 base and 7 bases respectively, with 13 bases between them. CDR3 in DNA: TGTGCCAGTAGTATAGCAGGAGAGTCATCTGGCTACACCTTC. This encodes CASSIAGESSGYTF.

This clonotype showed up many times. A junction boundary mismatches the germline segment, possibly from a read error. The chain joins TRBV7-7 to TRBJ2-1, with D maybe TRBD2 (5 bases). The CDR3 runs to 15 residues. The germline gives CDR1 SSHAT, CDR2 FNYEAQ (reference sequence). The CDR3 here is CASSYYKEEDNEQFF. CDR3 nucleotides: TGTGCTAGCAGCTATTACAAGGAGGAGGACAATGAGCAGTTCTTC.

The table lists this clonotype with many counts. The V and J genes are TRBV10-3 and TRBJ2-3; 11 bases match TRBD2. Trimming at V came to 4 bases and at J to 6 bases, leaving 9 bases not matched to a gene. Germline V gene lookup returns CDR1 ENHRY and CDR2 SYGVKD. The length of the CDR3 is 16 residues. The DNA for the CDR3 is TGTGCCATCAGTGGGGGTAGCGGGAGGGCCGGGGATACGCAGTATTTT. Translated: CAISGGSGRAGDTQYF.